These 13 T cell receptor beta chains originate from one sample sequenced in a study of shared clonotypes between healthy human individuals. The table came from immunoSEQ multiplex PCR; TCRdb's copy has only in-frame clones and leaves some out. The repertoire consists of around 2.1 million clones, with 90% to 97% occurring once and the leading ten covering around 0.13%. Sequencing used naive CD4+ T cells sorted from blood. The subset was: CD45RA+ positively selected. The receptors come from a young man in good health.

The J gene is TRBJ2-2, the V gene TRBV5-6; D is possibly TRBD1 or TRBD2 (5 bases each). This CDR3 is built from 15 residues. CDR1 SGHDT and CDR2 YYEEEE come from the germline V gene. The V end was cut by 6 bases, the J end by 5 bases, with 17 bases between. CDR3 residues: CASTRGRAWTGELFF. DNA for the CDR3: TGTGCCAGCACCCGGGGCCGCGCCTGGACCGGGGAGCTGTTTTTT.

The chain has TRBV27 and TRBJ2-1; D may match TRBD1 or TRBD2 (5 bases each). The V gene's germline CDR1 is MNHEY and CDR2 SMNVEV (reference sequence). V was trimmed by 5 bases and J by 5 bases, leaving 19 bases between them. CDR3 length: 16 residues. CDR3 sequence (DNA): TGTGCCAGCAGTACACTCCCGGGGCGCCGAAACAATGAGCAGTTCTTC. Its translation: CASSTLPGRRNNEQFF.

This clone was detected only once. CDR3 bases: TGTGCCTGGAGTGTTATCAGGAACAATTCACCCCTCCACTTT. This translates into CAWSVIRNNSPLHF. The gene calls are TRBV30 and TRBJ1-6; the D is unclear. This CDR3 has 14 amino acids. Germline CDR1 and CDR2: GTSNPN and SVGIG (reference sequence). Trimming took off 0 bases at V and 7 bases at J, with 10 bases between the two ends.

The V and J genes are TRBV7-2 and TRBJ2-1; TRBD2 matches at 12 bases. Per germline, CDR1 SGHTA and CDR2 FQGNSA. Trimming removed 1 base from V and 7 bases from J; junction bases left unmatched: 5. The CDR3 is 16 amino acids. This CDR3 is CASSLGGTSGRNEQFF. The CDR3, as DNA: TGTGCCAGCAGCTTAGGGGGGACTAGCGGGCGAAATGAGCAGTTCTTC. Full variable domain (remainder filled in from reference TRBV7-2 and TRBJ2-1): GAGVSQSPSNKVTEKGKDVELRCDPISGHTALYWYRQSLGQGLEFLIYFQGNSAPDKSGLPSDRFSAERTGGSVSTLTIQRTQQEDSAVYLCASSLGGTSGRNEQFFGPGTRLTVL.

This rearrangement joins TRBV15 to TRBJ1-4; D is undetermined. V lost 7 bases to trimming and J lost 3 bases, with 9 bases between them. Germline CDR1 is LNHNV and CDR2 is YYDKDF (reference sequence). The CDR3 sequence is 13 residues long. The CDR3 bases are TGTGCCACCAACCGGGGTGCTAATGAAAAACTGTTTTTT. Protein: CATNRGANEKLFF.

This clone was seen once. The J gene is TRBJ2-7, the V gene TRBV7-2; possible D gene TRBD2, 6 bases. The V end lost 3 bases, the J end lost 4 bases, and 10 bases lay between the germline ends. Germline CDR1 and CDR2: SGHTA and FQGNSA. This CDR3 has 13 residues. Here the CDR3 reads CASSFPGDYEQYF. DNA for the CDR3: TGTGCCAGCAGCTTTCCGGGAGATTACGAGCAGTACTTC.

The V call is TRBV5-1, the J call TRBJ1-5, with D possibly TRBD1 on 5 matching bases. CDR3 size: 12 residues. The germline V gene encodes CDR1 SGHRS and CDR2 YFSETQ. V lost 5 bases, J lost 9 bases, and 12 bases lay in between. CDR3 in amino acids: CASRGDSGPQHF. The CDR3 DNA sequence: TGCGCCAGCAGGGGGGATTCGGGGCCCCAGCATTTT.

V gene TRBV28 combines with J gene TRBJ2-1; maybe TRBD2 (6 bases). Deletions cut 8 bases from V and 0 bases from J, with 17 bases between. The CDR3 loop spans 16 amino acids. Germline V CDR1 and CDR2: MDHEN, SYDVKM. The CDR3 region is CASQAGDLSSYNEQFF. The DNA of the CDR3 is TGTGCCAGCCAAGCCGGGGACTTAAGCTCCTACAATGAGCAGTTCTTC.

This rearrangement joins TRBV6-1 to TRBJ2-6; weak D call: TRBD1 (5 bases). Germline CDR1 and CDR2: MNHNS and SASEGT. CDR3 length equals 16 residues. V lost 4 bases and J lost 10, with 20 bases in between. The CDR3 DNA follows: TGTGCCAGCAGTGTTAACCAAGGGGCCCCGCTGAACGTCCTGACTTTC. Translated: CASSVNQGAPLNVLTF.

The rearrangement links TRBV27 to TRBJ2-3; D gene uncertain. The CDR3 has 13 residues. Germline V gives CDR1 MNHEY, CDR2 SMNVEV (reference sequence). Trimming took off 10 bases at V and 4 bases at J, with 15 bases between the two ends. The DNA of the CDR3 is TGTGCCACCATGAGGACGAAACCAGATACGCAGTATTTT. It translates to CATMRTKPDTQYF.

The chain links TRBV6-5 to TRBJ2-7; no reliable D call. The germline V gene encodes CDR1 MNHEY and CDR2 SVGAGI. This CDR3 is 14 amino acids long. The V gene lost 0 bases and the J gene lost 2 bases, with 8 bases spanning the gap. For the CDR3, the DNA is TGTGCCAGCAGTTACTCTAAACAACCCTACGAGCAGTACTTC. Protein sequence: CASSYSKQPYEQYF.

The rearrangement links TRBV18 to TRBJ2-7; weak D call: TRBD1 (6 bases). Germline V lookup: CDR1 KGHSH, CDR2 LQKENI. The CDR3 sequence is 15 residues long. Trimming took off 3 bases at V and 1 base at J, with 13 bases between the two ends. DNA for the CDR3: TGTGCCAGCTCACCGTCCTCGGGACAATCCTACGAGCAGTACTTC. Residues: CASSPSSGQSYEQYF.

The V call is TRBV9, the J call TRBJ1-6; D ambiguous. The CDR3 is 13 residues long. V was clipped by 0 bases and J by 9 bases, with 7 bases between them. Germline V CDR1 and CDR2: SGDLS, YYNGEE. CDR3 DNA sequence: TGTGCCAGCAGCGTAGACTTCGGTTCACCCCTCCACTTT. Translated, it gives CASSVDFGSPLHF.